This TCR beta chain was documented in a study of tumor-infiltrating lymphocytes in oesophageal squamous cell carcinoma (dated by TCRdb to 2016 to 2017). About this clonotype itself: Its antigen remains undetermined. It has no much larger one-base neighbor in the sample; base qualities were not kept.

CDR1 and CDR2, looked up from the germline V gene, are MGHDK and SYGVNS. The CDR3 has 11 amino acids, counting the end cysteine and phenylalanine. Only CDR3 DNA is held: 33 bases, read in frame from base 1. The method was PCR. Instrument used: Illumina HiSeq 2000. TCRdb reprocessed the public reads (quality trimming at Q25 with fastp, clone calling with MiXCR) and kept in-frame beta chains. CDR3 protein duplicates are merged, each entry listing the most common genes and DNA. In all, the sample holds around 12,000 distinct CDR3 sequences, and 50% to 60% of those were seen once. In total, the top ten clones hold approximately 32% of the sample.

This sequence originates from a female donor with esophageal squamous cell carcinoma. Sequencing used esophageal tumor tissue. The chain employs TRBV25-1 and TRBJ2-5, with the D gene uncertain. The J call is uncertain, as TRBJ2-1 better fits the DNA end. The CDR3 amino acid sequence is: CASSELSEQFF. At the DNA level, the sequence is TGTGCCAGCAGTGAATTAAGTGAGCAGTTCTTC.